The 18 T cell receptor beta chains below come from one sample, sequenced in a study of cytomegalovirus exposure and HLA in healthy donors. The PCR contained 60 Vbeta and 13 Jbeta primers. Profiling relied on immunoSEQ multiplex PCR, and the TCRdb table lists in-frame clones only, not all of them. This listing includes about 67,000 clones. The sequencing input was PBMCs. Receptors were obtained from a man aged 25-40 years in good health and CMV-seropositive.

The chain couples TRBV5-1 to TRBJ1-3; 8 bases agree with TRBD1. Germline lookup yields CDR1 SGHRS and CDR2 YFSETQ. The trim removed 4 bases at V and 2 bases at J, leaving 5 bases unmatched. The CDR3 is 15 amino acids. The chain's CDR3 is CASSVDRGPGNTIYF. The CDR3 nucleotides read TGCGCCAGCAGCGTCGACAGGGGACCTGGAAACACCATATATTTT. Complete variable domain (other parts from reference TRBV5-1 and TRBJ1-3): KAGVTQTPRYLIKTRGQQVTLSCSPISGHRSVSWYQQTPGQGLQFLFEYFSETQRNKGNFPGRFSGRQFSNSRSEMNVSTLELGDSALYLCASSVDRGPGNTIYFGEGSWLTVV.

The chain employs TRBV10-1 and TRBJ2-7; D possibly corresponds to TRBD2 (5 bases). The CDR3 extends over 14 amino acids. The germline V gene has CDR1 WNHNN and CDR2 SYGVQD (reference sequence). Trimming left V 2 bases short and J 7 bases short, with 15 bases between. This CDR3 is CASSERLAGGEQYF. As DNA, the CDR3 is TGCGCCAGCAGTGAGCGGCTAGCTGGCGGAGAGCAGTACTTC.

The chain links TRBV2 to TRBJ1-2; D gene unclear. Germline values: CDR1 SNHLY, CDR2 FYNNEI. The CDR3 sequence is 13 residues long. Trimming stripped 3 bases from V and 2 bases from J, with 7 bases between. The CDR3, as DNA: TGTGCCAGCAGTGAGTACAGCAACTATGGCTACACCTTC. Its protein product is CASSEYSNYGYTF. The full variable domain, completed using reference TRBV2 and TRBJ1-2, is EPEVTQTPSHQVTQMGQEVILRCVPISNHLYFYWYRQILGQKVEFLVSFYNNEISEKSEIFDDQFSVERPDGSNFTLKIRSTKLEDSAMYFCASSEYSNYGYTFGSGTRLTVV.

The rearrangement links TRBV27 to TRBJ1-1; D call uncertain. Per the germline V gene, CDR1 is MNHEY and CDR2 is SMNVEV (reference sequence). This CDR3 has 13 amino acids. V was cut by 4 bases and J by 1 base, with 7 bases left in between. The CDR3 region is CASSSRENTEAFF. The CDR3 bases are TGTGCCAGCAGTTCCCGAGAGAACACTGAAGCTTTCTTT.

J is TRBJ2-5 and V is TRBV6-5; 14 bases align to TRBD2. The length of the CDR3 is 16 residues. Germline CDR1 is MNHEY and CDR2 is SVGAGI. J lost 4 bases, V lost 0 bases, and 1 base had no gene match. The CDR3 DNA sequence: TGTGCCAGCAGTTACTCGGGACTAGCGGGAGTAGAGACCCAGTACTTC. It specifies CASSYSGLAGVETQYF.

The V call is TRBV11-3, the J call TRBJ2-1, with 7 positions matching TRBD2. CDR3 length: 13 amino acids. The germline CDR1 and CDR2 sequences are SGHNT and YENEEA. V lost 5 bases to trimming and J lost 6 bases; unmatched junction nucleotides: 4. CDR3 residues: CASSREGFNEQFF. CDR3 nucleotides: TGTGCCAGCAGCAGGGAGGGATTCAATGAGCAGTTCTTC.

The chain is built from TRBV29-1 and TRBJ2-7; the D gene is possibly TRBD2 (5 bases). Looked up from germline, CDR1 is SQVTM and CDR2 is ANQGSEA. This CDR3 region has 12 residues. V was pared by 4 bases and J by 3 bases, with 10 bases between. CDR3 coding DNA: TGCAGCGTTGGTCATGAGGGCTACGAGCAGTACTTC. This gives the protein CSVGHEGYEQYF.

V is TRBV7-8 and J is TRBJ2-5, with D possibly being TRBD2 (6 bases). Germline lookup yields CDR1 SGHVS and CDR2 FQNEAQ. The CDR3 sequence is 14 residues long. Trimming left V 5 bases short and J 4 bases short, with 14 bases between. The CDR3, as DNA: TGTGCCAGCAGCCCCGGGGGAGCGGCAGAGACCCAGTACTTC. The encoded protein is CASSPGGAAETQYF.

The chain carries TRBV18 and TRBJ1-6, with D unresolved. This CDR3 has 13 residues. Germline loops: CDR1 KGHSH, CDR2 LQKENI. Trimming stripped 3 bases from V and 7 bases from J, with 7 bases between. The CDR3 sequence: CASSPTENSPLHF. CDR3 coding DNA: TGTGCCAGCTCACCTACGGAGAATTCACCCCTCCACTTT.

The chain couples TRBV5-6 to TRBJ1-6, with D possibly TRBD1 on 6 matching bases. The germline V gene encodes CDR1 SGHDT and CDR2 YYEEEE. The CDR3 runs to 14 residues. Trimming left V 1 base short and J 8 bases short, with 10 bases between. The CDR3 region is CASSLQDRHSPLHF. CDR3 bases: TGTGCCAGCAGCTTGCAAGACAGGCATTCACCCCTCCACTTT.

The V and J genes are TRBV19 and TRBJ2-1; 11 bases match TRBD2. Germline CDR1 is LNHDA and CDR2 is SQIVND (reference sequence). CDR3 length equals 18 residues. J gave up 5 bases and V 5 bases, and 14 bases lay outside the gene matches. DNA for the CDR3: TGTGCCAGTAGTGGCCACCTTAGACTAGCGGGACCCGACAATGAGCAGTTCTTC. It codes for CASSGHLRLAGPDNEQFF.

The chain recombines TRBV5-1 with TRBJ2-3; TRBD2 agrees at 9 bases. Germline values: CDR1 SGHRS, CDR2 YFSETQ. V lost 2 bases and J lost 6; bases outside the gene matches: 10. The CDR3 loop spans 16 amino acids. CDR3 amino acids: CASSLSGGQDKDTQYF. CDR3 nucleotide sequence: TGCGCCAGCAGCTTAAGCGGGGGGCAAGATAAGGATACGCAGTATTTT.

The chain employs TRBV19 and TRBJ1-6, with TRBD1 matching over 9 bases. CDR3 length: 17 amino acids. Germline V lookup: CDR1 LNHDA, CDR2 SQIVND (reference sequence). The junction had 9 bases not matched to a gene; V was cut back by 5 bases and J by 4 bases. The CDR3 DNA reads TGTGCCAGTAGTCTCGGACAGGGGACCTTATATAATTCACCCCTCCACTTT. Residues: CASSLGQGTLYNSPLHF.

A note on this clone: One junction end does not reproduce the germline sequence, and a read error may be involved. The chain couples TRBV7-2 to TRBJ2-3; 9 bases are a match to TRBD2. The length of the CDR3 is 16 residues. Germline lookup yields CDR1 SGHTA and CDR2 FQGNSA. The CDR3 loop is CASSDRTSALTDKQYF. CDR3 nucleotide sequence: TGTGCCAGCAGCGACCGGACTAGCGCTCTCACAGATAAGCAGTATTTT.

The J gene is TRBJ2-7, the V gene TRBV13; 9 nucleotides line up with TRBD2. This CDR3 comprises 16 residues. V gave up 1 base and J gave up 5 bases; unmatched junction bases: 9. In germline, CDR1 is PRHDT, CDR2 FYEKMQ (reference sequence). CDR3 in amino acids: CASSLERGRAVHEQYF. The CDR3 nucleotides read TGTGCCAGCAGCTTAGAACGCGGGAGGGCCGTCCACGAGCAGTACTTC.

The rearrangement links TRBV11-3 to TRBJ1-2; a possible D gene is TRBD1 (5 bases). This CDR3 contains 16 residues. Germline assignment: CDR1 SGHNT and CDR2 YENEEA. Between the trimmed V and J ends, which lost 0 bases and 5 bases, there was a span of 16 bases. The CDR3 DNA reads as TGTGCCAGCAGCTTAGAGGGTCGGAAAGGGGATTATGGCTACACCTTC. It codes for CASSLEGRKGDYGYTF.

The gene calls are TRBV30 and TRBJ2-1; possibly TRBD2 for D (6 bases). The germline V gene encodes CDR1 GTSNPN and CDR2 SVGIG (reference sequence). Trimming shortened V by 3 bases and J by 6 bases, and 9 bases separated the two germline ends. This CDR3 comprises 12 residues. The CDR3 loop is CAWRGGANEQFF. CDR3 nucleotide sequence: TGTGCCTGGAGGGGCGGGGCCAATGAGCAGTTCTTC.

The V and J genes are TRBV11-1 and TRBJ2-3, with 7 positions matching TRBD1. This CDR3 has 14 amino acids. V shed 6 bases and J 1 base; nucleotides not matched to a gene: 4. Germline lookup yields CDR1 SGHAT and CDR2 FQDESV (reference sequence). The CDR3 DNA sequence: TGTGCCAGCAGTTGGACAGGCGGCACAGATACGCAGTATTTT. This codes for CASSWTGGTDTQYF.